What follows are 27 T cell receptor beta chains derived from one specimen sequenced in a study of cytomegalovirus exposure and HLA in healthy donors. Generated by immunoSEQ multiplex PCR, the TCRdb table keeps only in-frame clones and is missing some. Among 150,000 to 200,000 clones listed, 85% to 90% were seen once. The sequencing sample was made of PBMCs. Receptor source: a man between 18 and 29 years old in good health and CMV-seronegative.

The rearrangement joins TRBV7-8 to TRBJ2-5; maybe TRBD2 (5 bases). CDR1 is SGHVS, CDR2 FQNEAQ, per germline. The CDR3 contains 16 residues. V dropped 5 bases and J dropped 5 bases, with 21 bases sitting between them. The CDR3 here is CASSTRTSLSGETQYF. The DNA of the CDR3 is TGTGCCAGCAGCACGCGGACCAGTTTATCGGGGGAGACCCAGTACTTC. The full variable domain, in which reference TRBV7-8 and TRBJ2-5 provide the parts outside the CDR3, is GAGVSQSPRYKVAKRGQDVALRCDPISGHVSLFWYQQALGQGPEFLTYFQNEAQLDKSGLPSDRFFAERPEGSVSTLKIQRTQQEDSAVYLCASSTRTSLSGETQYFGPGTRLLVL.

The genes are TRBV6-1 and TRBJ2-1, with D possibly TRBD2 on 5 matching bases. Germline-derived CDR1 and CDR2 are MNHNS and SASEGT. The V gene lost 6 bases and the J gene lost 10 bases, with 16 bases spanning the gap. The CDR3 sequence is 13 residues long. The CDR3 nucleotides are TGTGCCAGCAGCGGAATGCTAGCATGGGAGCAGTTCTTC. Its translation is CASSGMLAWEQFF.

V is TRBV10-1 and J is TRBJ2-7; 8 nucleotides agree with TRBD1. The V and J ends lost 9 bases and 7 bases, in that order; junction bases with no gene match: 14. The CDR3 length is 14 residues. CDR1 WNHNN and CDR2 SYGVQD come from the germline V gene (reference sequence). This CDR3 is CARIGQGGGREQYV. Written as DNA, the CDR3 is TGCGCCAGGATTGGACAGGGAGGAGGTAGAGAGCAGTACGTC.

A remark on this clone: Additional DNA sequences in this sample encode the identical CDR3. The CDR3 loop reads CASRGGNQPQHF. The CDR3, as DNA: TGTGCCAGCAGGGGCGGGAATCAGCCCCAGCATTTT. This chain joins TRBV27 and TRBJ1-5; D is unclear. The CDR3 runs 12 residues. The V and J ends lost 6 bases and 4 bases respectively, with 7 bases between them. Germline assignment: CDR1 MNHEY and CDR2 SMNVEV (reference sequence).

The J gene is TRBJ2-1, the V gene TRBV6-1; D may be TRBD2 (5 bases). V was cut by 2 bases and J by 9 bases, with 11 bases left in between. Germline V gene lookup returns CDR1 MNHNS and CDR2 SASEGT. The CDR3 has 13 amino acids. As DNA, the CDR3 is TGTGCCAGCAGTGAATTTGAGGGTGGTGAGCAGTTCTTC. Amino acids: CASSEFEGGEQFF.

The CDR3 sequence: CASSLYRLAGVEEQFF. The CDR3 DNA is TGTGCCAGCAGTTTATACCGCCTAGCGGGAGTTGAGGAGCAGTTCTTC. V usage is TRBV27 and J usage is TRBJ2-1, with TRBD2 matching over 10 bases. Germline V gives CDR1 MNHEY, CDR2 SMNVEV (reference sequence). This CDR3 spans 16 amino acids. The J segment lost 10 bases and the V segment lost 1 base, leaving 10 bases of the junction unmatched.

The V and J genes are TRBV4-2 and TRBJ2-3, with D uncertain. Germline V CDR1 and CDR2: LGHNA, YNFKEQ. This CDR3 spans 13 amino acids. Deletions cut 4 bases from V and 0 bases from J, with 5 bases between. Written as DNA, the CDR3 is TGTGCCAGCAGCCGGCGGAGCACAGATACGCAGTATTTT. Translating it yields CASSRRSTDTQYF.

CDR3 sequence reads: CASSPGLDSPLHF. CDR3 DNA sequence: TGTGCCAGCAGCCCAGGGTTGGATTCACCCCTCCACTTT. The rearrangement joins TRBV25-1 to TRBJ1-6; TRBD1 is a possible D gene (5 bases). The V gene lost 6 bases and the J gene lost 8 bases, with 11 bases spanning the gap. Germline V lookup: CDR1 MGHDK, CDR2 SYGVNS. CDR3 size: 13 residues.

A few counts support this clone. V and J are TRBV18 and TRBJ1-1, with 10 nucleotides matching TRBD1. V lost 1 base, J lost 5 bases, and 7 bases stayed unmatched. The CDR3 contains 16 residues. Germline CDR1 reads KGHSH; CDR2 reads LQKENI. The CDR3 region has the DNA TGTGCCAGCTCACCACGGGACAGGGGTATGGGGACTGAAGCTTTCTTT. Translated: CASSPRDRGMGTEAFF. Based on the CDR3 plus reference TRBV18 and TRBJ1-1, the full variable domain is NAGVMQNPRHLVRRRGQEARLRCSPMKGHSHVYWYRQLPEEGLKFMVYLQKENIIDESGMPKERFSAEFPKEGPSILRIQQVVRGDSAAYFCASSPRDRGMGTEAFFGQGTRLTVV.

In its sample, this clone was seen once. The V call is TRBV9, the J call TRBJ2-7; D gene ambiguous. CDR1 and CDR2 from the germline V gene are SGDLS and YYNGEE. With 3 bases removed from V and 6 bases from J, the gap between germline ends came to 13 bases. This CDR3 is 13 amino acids long. CDR3 residues: CASSADSSGEQYF. The CDR3 nucleotides read TGTGCCAGCAGCGCCGACTCTAGTGGCGAGCAGTACTTC.

V gene TRBV11-2 combines with J gene TRBJ2-5, with a tentative D call TRBD2 (5 bases). CDR1 and CDR2 (germline): SGHAT, FQNNGV. V was trimmed by 4 bases and J by 2 bases, leaving 11 bases between them. The CDR3 length is 14 residues. CDR3 sequence: CASSSLSGQETQYF. Here the CDR3 DNA reads TGTGCCAGCAGCTCCCTGAGCGGTCAAGAGACCCAGTACTTC.

This chain uses TRBV5-1 with TRBJ2-5, with 11 bases that match TRBD2. With V trimmed by 5 bases and J by 2 bases, 5 bases remained unmatched. The CDR3 is 15 residues long. Germline-derived CDR1 and CDR2 are SGHRS and YFSETQ. The CDR3 nucleotides are TGCGCCAGCAGTCCCACTAGCGGGGGTCAAGAGACCCAGTACTTC. Translation: CASSPTSGGQETQYF. The variable domain in full, completed from reference TRBV5-1 and TRBJ2-5, reads KAGVTQTPRYLIKTRGQQVTLSCSPISGHRSVSWYQQTPGQGLQFLFEYFSETQRNKGNFPGRFSGRQFSNSRSEMNVSTLELGDSALYLCASSPTSGGQETQYFGPGTRLLVL.

This rearrangement joins TRBV11-2 to TRBJ1-1; D may be TRBD1 (5 bases). CDR3 length: 15 amino acids. Germline CDR1 and CDR2: SGHAT and FQNNGV. Trimming cost V 0 bases and J 1 base, with 9 bases left between them. CDR3 DNA: TGTGCCAGCAGCTTAGATCCAAGGGGGAACACTGAAGCTTTCTTT. Protein product: CASSLDPRGNTEAFF.

V is TRBV6-5 and J is TRBJ1-2; D is undetermined. The CDR3 totals 15 residues. Deletions cut 0 bases from V and 2 bases from J, with 10 bases between. CDR1 is MNHEY and CDR2 is SVGAGI in the germline V gene. Written as DNA, the CDR3 is TGTGCCAGCAGTTACTCCGGCAGGCCCAACTATGGCTACACCTTC. As protein: CASSYSGRPNYGYTF.

CDR3 region: CASSLGSPQLFF. CDR3 nucleotides: TGTGCCAGCAGCTTAGGTTCCCCTCAACTGTTTTTT. The chain joins TRBV11-2 to TRBJ1-4; D is undetermined. V was cut by 1 base and J by 12 bases, with 9 bases left in between. Germline V gives CDR1 SGHAT, CDR2 FQNNGV. CDR3 size: 12 residues.

The J gene is TRBJ2-3, the V gene TRBV7-8, with TRBD2 identical over 9 bases. There are 12 residues in the CDR3. Germline assignment: CDR1 SGHVS and CDR2 FQNEAQ. The CDR3 sequence is CAAGGWTDTQYF. The CDR3 DNA reads as TGTGCGGCGGGAGGGTGGACAGATACGCAGTATTTT.

The V and J genes are TRBV6-5 and TRBJ1-4; 8 bases align to TRBD1. The V gene end was trimmed by 6 bases and the J gene end by 7 bases; junction bases not matched to a gene: 7. The CDR3 totals 14 residues. CDR1 is MNHEY and CDR2 is SVGAGI in the germline V gene. The CDR3 DNA reads as TGTGCCAGCAGGACCGAACAGGGGGGTGAAAAACTGTTTTTT. Its translation: CASRTEQGGEKLFF.

The J gene is TRBJ2-7, the V gene TRBV7-9; the D gene is possibly TRBD1 (6 bases). In germline, CDR1 is SEHNR, CDR2 FQNEAQ (reference sequence). The CDR3 has 15 residues. V was pared by 1 base and J by 0 bases, with 10 bases between. The CDR3 loop reads CASSLVQGISYEQYF. The CDR3 nucleotides read TGTGCCAGCAGCTTAGTTCAGGGGATCTCCTACGAGCAGTACTTC.

This clone has only one observation. The chain links TRBV5-1 to TRBJ2-4; the D gene is possibly TRBD1 (6 bases). The V end lost 1 base, the J end lost 8 bases, and 13 bases lay between the germline ends. The length of the CDR3 is 14 residues. CDR1 is SGHRS, CDR2 YFSETQ, per germline. The CDR3 loop is CASSLTGGEDIQYF. CDR3 coding DNA: TGCGCCAGCAGCTTGACTGGGGGCGAGGACATTCAGTACTTC.

This clone was picked up one time. The chain has TRBV6-1 and TRBJ2-2; D remains ambiguous. The CDR3 runs to 15 residues. The V end lost 1 base, the J end lost 2 bases, and 8 bases lay between the germline ends. Germline lookup yields CDR1 MNHNS and CDR2 SASEGT. As DNA, the CDR3 is TGTGCCAGCAGTGAAGAAGCTTCCAACACCGGGGAGCTGTTTTTT. Translated: CASSEEASNTGELFF.

The chain is built from TRBV6-5 and TRBJ1-2; D gene uncertain. This CDR3 is 11 amino acids long. The V gene's germline CDR1 is MNHEY and CDR2 SVGAGI. The V end was cut by 6 bases, the J end by 8 bases, with 10 bases between. The CDR3 here is CASSSLGGYTF. DNA for the CDR3: TGTGCCAGCAGCTCCCTCGGGGGCTACACCTTC.

The V call is TRBV5-1, the J call TRBJ1-4, with 7 positions matching TRBD1. The CDR3 is 14 residues long. After removal of 3 bases from V and 13 bases from J, the junction contained 12 bases not matched to a gene. Germline V gene lookup returns CDR1 SGHRS and CDR2 YFSETQ. The CDR3, as DNA: TGCGCCAGCAGCTCCCGGGGAACACAGGGGCCACTGTTTTTT. This translates into CASSSRGTQGPLFF.

Notes on this clone: The junction departs from the called germline gene at one end, perhaps through a read error. The V call is TRBV7-2, the J call TRBJ1-2; D ambiguous. This CDR3 is 16 amino acids long. Per the germline V gene, CDR1 is SGHTA and CDR2 is FQGNSA. CDR3 DNA sequence: TGTGCCAGCAGCTTAGCGCTCGTGACGGATGCGCGGCCCGTACTCTTC. Protein sequence: CASSLALVTDARPVLF.

This clone was found a few times. The chain recombines TRBV27 with TRBJ1-1; TRBD1 might be the D (5 bases). Germline CDR1 MNHEY, CDR2 SMNVEV (reference sequence). Trimming stripped 5 bases from V and 6 bases from J, with 22 bases between. The CDR3 is 16 amino acids. The CDR3 loop reads CASSTTRWGRGAEAFF. The CDR3 coding sequence is TGTGCCAGCAGTACGACAAGATGGGGCCGTGGGGCTGAAGCTTTCTTT.

This chain joins TRBV7-6 and TRBJ1-5, with D perhaps matching TRBD1 (6 bases). The CDR3 spans 15 residues. Trimming took 2 bases from V and 3 from J, leaving 11 bases between them. Germline CDR1 is SGHVS and CDR2 is FNYEAQ. The CDR3 here is CASSLKGQLNQPQHF. The CDR3 DNA is TGTGCCAGCAGCTTAAAAGGACAGCTCAATCAGCCCCAGCATTTT.

The chain links TRBV7-2 to TRBJ1-2, with a weak D call TRBD1 (5 bases). With 5 bases removed from V and 8 bases from J, the gap between germline ends came to 12 bases. The germline CDR1 and CDR2 sequences are SGHTA and FQGNSA. CDR3 length equals 12 residues. The CDR3 reads CASSLDREGYTF. For the CDR3, the DNA is TGTGCCAGCAGCCTCGACAGAGAGGGCTACACCTTC.

This chain connects TRBV7-8 to TRBJ2-1; no definite D call. CDR3 length equals 11 residues. CDR1 is SGHVS and CDR2 is FQNEAQ in the germline V gene. V gave up 3 bases and J gave up 8 bases, with 5 bases separating them. CDR3 nucleotide sequence: TGTGCCAGCAGCTTGAGTGATGAGCAGTTCTTC. Protein: CASSLSDEQFF.